These T cell receptor beta chains were read from a single sample in a study of shared clonotypes between healthy human individuals. The method was immunoSEQ multiplex PCR; TCRdb's version includes in-frame clones alone and lacks a portion of them. The sample lists about 1.9 million clones, 80% to 95% occurring once. The sequencing sample was made of naive CD8+ T cells from PBMCs. These TCRs come from a man aged 18 to 29 in good health. Some clones in this sample may be carry-over from other donors' samples. Each CDR3 is given with its conserved first and last residue. Size is omitted from some rows. Given values are once, few, many or a class for expanded clones.

v_gene,abundance,CDR3aa
TRBV19,few,CASSIGAGEISPQHF
TRBV30,.,CAWSMGPPMGYEQYF
TRBV28,.,CASSSEPPRETQYF
TRBV19,.,CASSTGTGFYGYTF
TRBV7-9,.,CASSKEPGQSSYEQYF
TRBV7-3,.,CASSAIPGGYEQYF
TRBV28,.,CASSSLGYRGPTEAFF
TRBV28,.,CASSSPTQDRDKIYGYTF
TRBV7-3,.,CASSLTVVGVLGTDTQYF
TRBV7-6,.,CASSLASGGGNEQYF
TRBV27,.,CASSLRTGTEAFF
TRBV11-3,.,CASSSNVGGTEAFF
TRBV28,.,CASRGQGDHEQYF
TRBV27,.,CASEPGGGWSREQFF
TRBV15,.,CATSRDPGGDNQPQHF
TRBV6-6,once,CASSPRIGSVNEQYF
TRBV11-2,.,CASGAPYEQYF
TRBV30,.,CAWYRGVEAFF
TRBV11-2,.,CASSLFPLAGGPDTQYF
TRBV6-5,.,CASSYKGPAGGAEQYF
TRBV25-1,.,CASSEWGGPRVSAFF
TRBV7-9,.,CASTPPIGTDTQYF
TRBV2,.,CASWEGMTEQYF
TRBV19,once,CASSIGASGSHNEQFF
TRBV10-3,.,CASGSRDRGAYEQYF
TRBV9,.,CASSSAGVVDTQYF
TRBV27,.,CASSSRPISSYNEQFF
TRBV5-1,.,CASSEGTEAFF
TRBV4-1,.,CASSQVGRTDTQYF
TRBV9,.,CASSVGDSSYEQYF
TRBV28,.,CASSFGIYNEQFF
TRBV4-3,once,CASSQRTGSYNEQFF
TRBV7-9,.,CASSHDDRPETQYF
TRBV4-3,.,CASSQEGGRGELAGGLNTQYF
TRBV5-6,.,CASSLGTGNTDTQYF